Below are 27 T cell receptor beta chains sequenced from a single sample in a study of T cell repertoires in cytomegalovirus infection. Via MiXCR, TCRdb re-called the reads, giving one row per CDR3 protein. The data contain roughly 500,000 distinct CDR3 sequences, about 33% of them singletons. The antigens these receptors bind are not known. Sequencing used cultured PBMCs, obtained from culture after CMV antigen stimulation. Receptors were obtained from a human donor in good health (CMV status not recorded). Some clones in this sample may be carry-over from other donors' samples.

This clonotype was picked up many times. The chain links TRBV7-7 to TRBJ1-4; D might be TRBD1 (5 bases). Trimming removed 4 bases at V and 1 base at J, with 10 bases between. Germline loops: CDR1 SSHAT, CDR2 FNYEAQ (reference sequence). This CDR3 comprises 15 residues. CDR3 bases: TGTGCCAGCAGCTCCCCAGGGCTAACTAATGAAAAACTGTTTTTT. It encodes CASSSPGLTNEKLFF.

The genes are TRBV5-4 and TRBJ1-1, with D perhaps TRBD1 (5 bases). CDR1 is SGHNT, CDR2 YYREEE, per germline (reference sequence). Trimming left V 3 bases short and J 4 bases short, with 16 bases between. There are 15 residues in the CDR3. The CDR3 here is CASSSSARESTEAFF. CDR3 sequence (DNA): TGTGCCAGCAGCTCCTCCGCCAGGGAGAGCACTGAAGCTTTCTTT.

This clonotype was observed a handful of times. The chain employs TRBV4-2 and TRBJ2-1; 9 bases are shared with TRBD1. This CDR3 spans 15 amino acids. J gave up 8 bases and V 5 bases, and 10 bases lay outside the gene matches. Germline-derived CDR1 and CDR2 are LGHNA and YNFKEQ. The CDR3 sequence is CASSGGGQGGHEQFF. DNA for the CDR3: TGTGCCAGCAGCGGGGGGGGACAGGGTGGTCATGAGCAGTTCTTC.

The chain carries TRBV27 and TRBJ2-2, with TRBD1 as a possible D gene (5 bases). The V gene's germline CDR1 is MNHEY and CDR2 SMNVEV (reference sequence). The V end was cut by 6 bases, the J end by 5 bases, with 16 bases between. The CDR3 runs to 15 residues. CDR3 in DNA: TGTGCCAGCAGCAGATGGGGAAGGGGAACCGGGGAGCTGTTTTTT. Amino acids: CASSRWGRGTGELFF.

This clonotype was seen a few times. The genes are TRBV11-2 and TRBJ1-1; no clear D gene. The germline V and J ends were trimmed by 0 bases and 5 bases, with 10 bases remaining between them. There are 14 residues in the CDR3. CDR1 and CDR2 (germline): SGHAT, FQNNGV. CDR3 in amino acids: CASSLDRRGTEAFF. The DNA for the CDR3 is TGTGCCAGCAGCTTAGATCGCCGGGGTACTGAAGCTTTCTTT.

This clonotype came up many times. CDR3 nucleotide sequence: TGTGCCAGCAGCTTAGAGGCAGGCCCCTACAATGAGCAGTTCTTC. Translated: CASSLEAGPYNEQFF. This chain uses TRBV7-2 with TRBJ2-1; D is undetermined. Trimming took 1 base from V and 2 from J, leaving 9 bases between them. The CDR3 contains 15 residues. The germline CDR1 and CDR2 sequences are SGHTA and FQGNSA. Combining the CDR3 with reference TRBV7-2 and TRBJ2-1 gives the whole variable domain GAGVSQSPSNKVTEKGKDVELRCDPISGHTALYWYRQSLGQGLEFLIYFQGNSAPDKSGLPSDRFSAERTGGSVSTLTIQRTQQEDSAVYLCASSLEAGPYNEQFFGPGTRLTVL.

This clonotype was detected ten times or more. A much larger clone is a single base away; this may be a read error. This sequence joins TRBV11-3 and TRBJ1-3, with no clear D. CDR3 length equals 13 residues. Germline-derived CDR1 and CDR2 are SGHNT and YENEEA. Trimming stripped 1 base from V and 0 bases from J, with 1 base between. The CDR3 loop reads CASSLVSGNTIYF. CDR3 DNA: TGTGCCAGCAGCTTAGTCTCTGGAAACACCATATATTTT.

This clonotype was counted only a few times. The chain uses TRBV6-2 or TRBV6-3 and TRBJ1-6; 11 bases map to TRBD1. This CDR3 has 16 residues. With V trimmed by 2 bases and J by 10 bases, 7 bases remained unmatched. Per germline, CDR1 MNHEY and CDR2 SVGEGT. CDR3 in DNA: TGTGCCAGCAGTTACGGAGGACAGGGGGCAAGGTCACCCCTCCACTTT. It encodes CASSYGGQGARSPLHF.

This clonotype was recorded many times. This sequence joins TRBV14 and TRBJ1-1; D unresolved. The germline gives CDR1 SGHDN, CDR2 FVKESK. V was cut by 4 bases and J by 1 base, with 16 bases left in between. There are 16 residues in the CDR3. The CDR3 DNA is TGTGCCAGCAGCCCCCTCTCCGACGGAGGGAACACTGAAGCTTTCTTT. Its translation is CASSPLSDGGNTEAFF.

This clonotype came up many times. This chain joins TRBV7-6 and TRBJ1-5; possible D gene TRBD1, 5 bases. Trimming removed 4 bases at V and 4 bases at J, with 11 bases between. CDR3 size: 14 residues. In germline, CDR1 is SGHVS, CDR2 FNYEAQ. CDR3 region: CASSSTGDNQPQHF. The CDR3 region has the DNA TGTGCCAGCAGCTCCACAGGAGATAATCAGCCCCAGCATTTT. Full variable domain (remainder filled in from reference TRBV7-6 and TRBJ1-5): GAGVSQSPRYKVTKRGQDVALRCDPISGHVSLYWYRQALGQGPEFLTYFNYEAQQDKSGLPNDRFSAERPEGSISTLTIQRTEQRDSAMYRCASSSTGDNQPQHFGDGTRLSIL.

The table lists this clonotype with a few counts. V and J are TRBV5-1 and TRBJ2-1; 16 bases are shared with TRBD2. The CDR3 contains 19 residues. Trimming cost V 2 bases and J 9 bases; bases outside gene matches: 14. CDR1 SGHRS and CDR2 YFSETQ come from the germline V gene. The CDR3: CASSFDLGTSGRALGEQFF. CDR3 sequence (DNA): TGCGCCAGCAGCTTCGACCTGGGGACTAGCGGGAGGGCCTTAGGTGAGCAGTTCTTC. The full variable domain, with the rest looked up from reference TRBV5-1 and TRBJ2-1, is KAGVTQTPRYLIKTRGQQVTLSCSPISGHRSVSWYQQTPGQGLQFLFEYFSETQRNKGNFPGRFSGRQFSNSRSEMNVSTLELGDSALYLCASSFDLGTSGRALGEQFFGPGTRLTVL.

V is TRBV6-1 and J is TRBJ2-3; D is tentatively TRBD1 or TRBD2 (6 bases each). The V end lost 6 bases, the J end lost 0 bases, and 13 bases lay between the germline ends. In germline, CDR1 is MNHNS, CDR2 SASEGT. The CDR3 totals 15 residues. The CDR3 DNA follows: TGTGCCAGCAGGCCTAGGGGGGCTAGCACAGATACGCAGTATTTT. Its protein is CASRPRGASTDTQYF.

V is TRBV9 and J is TRBJ2-5; 8 bases fit TRBD1. The CDR3 runs 15 residues. Looked up from germline, CDR1 is SGDLS and CDR2 is YYNGEE. The junction had 9 bases not matched to a gene; V was cut back by 3 bases and J by 5 bases. The CDR3 region is CASSAGQASMETQYF. The CDR3 region has the DNA TGTGCCAGCAGCGCGGGACAGGCCTCGATGGAGACCCAGTACTTC.

This clonotype was detected a few times. Since no conserved phenylalanine or tryptophan closes the CDR3, a read error is the likely cause. It is unclear where the CDR3 begins or ends on the DNA, so no DNA is shown, and the CDR3 is as TCRdb lists it. V usage is TRBV7-9 and J usage is TRBJ2-3; the table names TRBD2, a call not compared with the DNA. The CDR3 comprises 10 residues, both ends counted. Germline V gene data show CDR1 as SEHNR and CDR2 as FQNEAQ (reference sequence). The CDR3 is CASSLDRLTL.

There are a few counts of this clonotype. The chain links TRBV6-1 to TRBJ2-7, with 9 nucleotides matching TRBD1. Germline V CDR1 and CDR2: MNHNS, SASEGT. The CDR3 contains 17 residues. Trimming cost V 5 bases and J 2 bases; bases outside gene matches: 13. CDR3 sequence reads: CASSRPGTGPATYEQYF. CDR3 coding DNA: TGTGCCAGCAGTCGTCCCGGGACAGGGCCGGCAACCTACGAGCAGTACTTC.

The rearrangement joins TRBV24-1 to TRBJ2-5, with unresolved D. Trimming removed 3 bases from V and 5 bases from J, with 15 bases in between. The V gene's germline CDR1 is KGHDR and CDR2 SFDVKD. The CDR3 has 15 amino acids. Written as DNA, the CDR3 is TGTGCCACCAGTGATCCGACCGAACTTGAGGAGACCCAGTACTTC. This gives the protein CATSDPTELEETQYF.

V and J are TRBV19 and TRBJ2-7, with TRBD2 identical over 8 bases. This CDR3 is built from 18 residues. Trimming took 1 base from V and 5 from J; bases not matched to a gene: 16. Germline CDR1 is LNHDA and CDR2 is SQIVND (reference sequence). CDR3 coding DNA: TGTGCCAGTAGTATAGGGACGGGCGGAGGCGGGAGGACCGACGAGCAGTACTTC. Translation gives CASSIGTGGGGRTDEQYF.

Only a few counts were recorded for this clonotype. The chain joins TRBV7-2 to TRBJ2-1; TRBD2 agrees at 13 bases. This CDR3 region has 16 residues. J lost 8 bases, V lost 5 bases, and 9 bases had no gene match. CDR1 and CDR2 from the germline V gene are SGHTA and FQGNSA. The CDR3 loop reads CASSTVTLAGGDEQFF. Here the CDR3 DNA reads TGTGCCAGCAGCACCGTGACACTAGCGGGGGGGGATGAGCAGTTCTTC.

This clonotype turned up a few times. The chain uses TRBV7-2 and TRBJ1-1; maybe TRBD1 (6 bases). This CDR3 contains 15 residues. The germline V gene encodes CDR1 SGHTA and CDR2 FQGNSA. V shed 2 bases and J shed 2 bases, with 12 bases lying between them. The CDR3 here is CASSLRAGVNTEAFF. The DNA for the CDR3 is TGTGCCAGCAGCTTACGGGCAGGGGTAAACACTGAAGCTTTCTTT.

This clonotype was seen ten or more times. V gene TRBV7-2 combines with J gene TRBJ1-6; 7 nucleotides align to TRBD1. The CDR3 runs to 15 residues. CDR1 and CDR2 from the germline V gene are SGHTA and FQGNSA. V gave up 0 bases and J gave up 14 bases; unmatched junction bases: 10. The CDR3 loop is CASSLALGTERTLHF. In nucleotides, the CDR3 is TGTGCCAGCAGCTTAGCGTTAGGGACAGAAAGAACCCTCCACTTT. Looking up the rest from reference TRBV7-2 and TRBJ1-6 gives the full variable domain: GAGVSQSPSNKVTEKGKDVELRCDPISGHTALYWYRQSLGQGLEFLIYFQGNSAPDKSGLPSDRFSAERTGGSVSTLTIQRTQQEDSAVYLCASSLALGTERTLHFGNGTRLTVT.

This clonotype has just a few counts. V and J are TRBV7-7 and TRBJ2-7; no reliable D call. This CDR3 contains 13 residues. In germline, CDR1 is SSHAT, CDR2 FNYEAQ (reference sequence). The germline V and J ends were trimmed by 5 bases and 4 bases, with 12 bases remaining between them. CDR3 loop: CASSTGVGYEQYF. The DNA for the CDR3 is TGTGCCAGCAGCACGGGTGTGGGGTACGAGCAGTACTTC.

This rearrangement joins TRBV12-3 or TRBV12-4 to TRBJ2-1; TRBD1 aligns across 10 bases. The length of the CDR3 is 15 residues. The ends lost 6 bases at V and 4 bases at J; junction bases unmatched: 6. In nucleotides, the CDR3 is TGTGCCAGCAGACCGGACAGGGGGGGGTACAATGAGCAGTTCTTC. This sequence encodes CASRPDRGGYNEQFF.

The V and J genes are TRBV6-6 and TRBJ1-2; D gene unclear. Germline values: CDR1 MNHNY, CDR2 SVGAGI (reference sequence). This CDR3 has 15 amino acids. The V and J ends lost 2 bases and 4 bases respectively, with 14 bases between them. Here the CDR3 reads CASSYTPSGGYGYTF. CDR3 coding DNA: TGTGCCAGCAGTTACACACCTTCGGGAGGCTATGGCTACACCTTC.

V gene TRBV7-2 combines with J gene TRBJ2-7; D uncertain. V lost 2 bases and J 2 bases, leaving 7 bases between the germline ends. The CDR3 totals 13 residues. Looked up from germline, CDR1 is SGHTA and CDR2 is FQGNSA. The CDR3 protein is CASSLKGTYEQYV. The CDR3 DNA follows: TGTGCCAGCAGCTTAAAGGGTACCTACGAGCAGTACGTC.

The chain carries TRBV10-3 and TRBJ1-1; weak D call: TRBD1 (6 bases). Per the germline V gene, CDR1 is ENHRY and CDR2 is SYGVKD. V shed 4 bases and J shed 3 bases, with 12 bases lying between them. This CDR3 is built from 14 residues. CDR3 sequence: CAISANRDDTEAFF. The CDR3 coding sequence is TGTGCCATCAGTGCGAACAGGGACGACACTGAAGCTTTCTTT.

The chain combines TRBV23-1 with TRBJ2-4, with D possibly being TRBD1 (5 bases). TRBV23-1 is filed as an ORF, its function uncertain. V shed 8 bases and J shed 1 base, with 15 bases lying between them. The length of the CDR3 is 15 residues. CDR3: CASHQRGPAKNIQYF. The CDR3, as DNA: TGCGCCAGCCACCAAAGGGGTCCGGCCAAAAACATTCAGTACTTC.

This chain uses TRBV7-2 with TRBJ1-2; 8 bases map to TRBD1. The germline gives CDR1 SGHTA, CDR2 FQGNSA. V was clipped by 5 bases and J by 7 bases; unmatched bases: 6. The CDR3 contains 13 residues. CDR3 protein: CASSPQGALGYTF. CDR3 bases: TGTGCCAGCAGCCCTCAGGGGGCGCTTGGCTACACCTTC.